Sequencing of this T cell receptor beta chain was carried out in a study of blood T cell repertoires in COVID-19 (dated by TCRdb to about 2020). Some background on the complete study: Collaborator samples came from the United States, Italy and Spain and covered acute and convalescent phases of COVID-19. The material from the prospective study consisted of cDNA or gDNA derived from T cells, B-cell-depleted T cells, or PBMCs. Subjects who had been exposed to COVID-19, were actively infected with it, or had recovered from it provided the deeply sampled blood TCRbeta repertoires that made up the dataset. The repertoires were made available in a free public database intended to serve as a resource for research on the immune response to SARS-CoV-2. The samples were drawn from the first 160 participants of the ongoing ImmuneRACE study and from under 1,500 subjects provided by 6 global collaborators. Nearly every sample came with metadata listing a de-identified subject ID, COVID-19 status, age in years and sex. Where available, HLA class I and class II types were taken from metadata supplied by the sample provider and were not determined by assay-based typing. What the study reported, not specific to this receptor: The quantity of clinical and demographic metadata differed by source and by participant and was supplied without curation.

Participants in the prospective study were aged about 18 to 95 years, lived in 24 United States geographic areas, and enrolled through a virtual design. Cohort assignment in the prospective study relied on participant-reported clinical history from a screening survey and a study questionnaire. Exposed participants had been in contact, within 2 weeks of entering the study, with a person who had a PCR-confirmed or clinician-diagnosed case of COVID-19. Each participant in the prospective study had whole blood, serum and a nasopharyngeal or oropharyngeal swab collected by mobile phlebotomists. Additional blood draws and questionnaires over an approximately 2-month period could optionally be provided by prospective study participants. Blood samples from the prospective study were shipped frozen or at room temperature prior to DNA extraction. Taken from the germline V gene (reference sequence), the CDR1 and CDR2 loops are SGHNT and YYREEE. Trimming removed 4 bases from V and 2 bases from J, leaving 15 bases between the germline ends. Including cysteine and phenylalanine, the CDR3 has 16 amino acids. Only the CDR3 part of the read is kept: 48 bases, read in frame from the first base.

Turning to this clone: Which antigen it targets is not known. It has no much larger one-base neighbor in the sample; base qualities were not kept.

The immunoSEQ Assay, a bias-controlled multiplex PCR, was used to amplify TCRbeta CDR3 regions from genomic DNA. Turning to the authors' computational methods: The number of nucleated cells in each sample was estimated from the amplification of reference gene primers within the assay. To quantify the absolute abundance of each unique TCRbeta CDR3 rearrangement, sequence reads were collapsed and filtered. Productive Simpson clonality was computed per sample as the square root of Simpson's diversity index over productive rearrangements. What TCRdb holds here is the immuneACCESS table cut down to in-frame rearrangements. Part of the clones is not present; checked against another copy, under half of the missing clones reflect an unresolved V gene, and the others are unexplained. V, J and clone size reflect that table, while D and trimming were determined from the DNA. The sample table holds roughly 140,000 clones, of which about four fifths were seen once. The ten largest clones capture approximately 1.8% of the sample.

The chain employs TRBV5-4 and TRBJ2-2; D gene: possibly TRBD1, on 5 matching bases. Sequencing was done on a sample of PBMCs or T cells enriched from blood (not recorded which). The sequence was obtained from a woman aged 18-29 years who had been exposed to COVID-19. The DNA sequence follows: TGTGCCAGCAGCCAGAAGAGGACACCCAACACCGGGGAGCTGTTTTTT. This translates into CASSQKRTPNTGELFF.